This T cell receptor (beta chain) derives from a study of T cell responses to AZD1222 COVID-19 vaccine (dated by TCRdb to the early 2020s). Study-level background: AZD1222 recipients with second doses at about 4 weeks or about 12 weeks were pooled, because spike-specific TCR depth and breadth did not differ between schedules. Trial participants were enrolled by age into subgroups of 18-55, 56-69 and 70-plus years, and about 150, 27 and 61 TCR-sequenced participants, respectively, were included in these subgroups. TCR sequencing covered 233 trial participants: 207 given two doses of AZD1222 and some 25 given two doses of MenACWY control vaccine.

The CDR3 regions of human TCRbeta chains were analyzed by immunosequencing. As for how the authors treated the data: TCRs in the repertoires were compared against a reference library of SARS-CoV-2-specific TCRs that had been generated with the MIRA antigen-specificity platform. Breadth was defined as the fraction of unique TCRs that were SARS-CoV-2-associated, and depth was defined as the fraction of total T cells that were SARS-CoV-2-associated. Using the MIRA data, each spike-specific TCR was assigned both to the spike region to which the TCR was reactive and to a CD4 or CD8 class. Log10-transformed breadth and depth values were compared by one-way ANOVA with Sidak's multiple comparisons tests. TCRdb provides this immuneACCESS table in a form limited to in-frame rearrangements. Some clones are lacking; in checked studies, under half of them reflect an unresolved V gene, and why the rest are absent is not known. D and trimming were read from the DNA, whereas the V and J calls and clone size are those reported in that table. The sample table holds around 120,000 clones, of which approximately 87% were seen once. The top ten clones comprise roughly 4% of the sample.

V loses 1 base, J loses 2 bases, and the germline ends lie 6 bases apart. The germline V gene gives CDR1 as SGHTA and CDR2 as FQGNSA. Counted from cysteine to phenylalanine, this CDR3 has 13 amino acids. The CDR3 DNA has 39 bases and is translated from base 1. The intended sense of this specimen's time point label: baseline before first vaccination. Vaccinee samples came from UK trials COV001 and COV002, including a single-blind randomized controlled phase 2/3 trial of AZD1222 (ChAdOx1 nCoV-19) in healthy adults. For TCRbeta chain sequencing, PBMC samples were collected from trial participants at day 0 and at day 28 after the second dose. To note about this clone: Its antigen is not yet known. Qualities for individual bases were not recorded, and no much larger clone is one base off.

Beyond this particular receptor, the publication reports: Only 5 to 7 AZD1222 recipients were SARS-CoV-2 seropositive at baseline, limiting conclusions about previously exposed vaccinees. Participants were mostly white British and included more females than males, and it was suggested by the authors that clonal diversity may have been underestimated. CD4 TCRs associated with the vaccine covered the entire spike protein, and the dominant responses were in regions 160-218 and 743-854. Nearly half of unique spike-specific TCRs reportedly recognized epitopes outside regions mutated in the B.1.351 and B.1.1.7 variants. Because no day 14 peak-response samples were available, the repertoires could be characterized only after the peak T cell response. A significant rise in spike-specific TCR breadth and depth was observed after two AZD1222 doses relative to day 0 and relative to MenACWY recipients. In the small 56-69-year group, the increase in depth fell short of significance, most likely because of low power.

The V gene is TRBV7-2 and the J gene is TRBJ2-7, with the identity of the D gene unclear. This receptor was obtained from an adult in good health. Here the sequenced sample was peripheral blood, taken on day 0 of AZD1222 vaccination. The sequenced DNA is TGTGCCAGCAGCTTAGACGGTACCTACGAGCAGTACTTC. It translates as CASSLDGTYEQYF.